This entry concerns a single T cell receptor (beta chain). A junction end diverges from the germline sequence, so it may reflect a read error. The data derive from a study of T cells in Graves' hyperthyroidism and ophthalmopathy. From RNA transcripts, TCR beta CDR3 regions were amplified. When the TCR CDR3 underwent first-round RT-PCR, the HTBI primer set was used. MiXCR, run by TCRdb on the multiplex PCR reads, gives a single entry per CDR3 protein. Of 550,000 to 600,000 distinct CDR3 sequences listed, about 43% were seen once; the top ten hold 15% to 20%. Germline-derived CDR1 and CDR2 are SGHRS and YFSETQ. This CDR3 region has 14 residues.

The chain is built from TRBV5-1 and TRBJ1-1; TRBD1 matches at 7 bases. This TCR derives from an adult woman with Graves' disease, either hyperthyroidism or ophthalmopathy (not recorded which). Sequencing used peripheral blood or thyroid tissue (not recorded which). The CDR3: CSSRLETGSTEAFF. CDR3 bases: TGCTCCAGCAGACTGGAGACAGGGAGCACTGAAGCCTTCTTT.